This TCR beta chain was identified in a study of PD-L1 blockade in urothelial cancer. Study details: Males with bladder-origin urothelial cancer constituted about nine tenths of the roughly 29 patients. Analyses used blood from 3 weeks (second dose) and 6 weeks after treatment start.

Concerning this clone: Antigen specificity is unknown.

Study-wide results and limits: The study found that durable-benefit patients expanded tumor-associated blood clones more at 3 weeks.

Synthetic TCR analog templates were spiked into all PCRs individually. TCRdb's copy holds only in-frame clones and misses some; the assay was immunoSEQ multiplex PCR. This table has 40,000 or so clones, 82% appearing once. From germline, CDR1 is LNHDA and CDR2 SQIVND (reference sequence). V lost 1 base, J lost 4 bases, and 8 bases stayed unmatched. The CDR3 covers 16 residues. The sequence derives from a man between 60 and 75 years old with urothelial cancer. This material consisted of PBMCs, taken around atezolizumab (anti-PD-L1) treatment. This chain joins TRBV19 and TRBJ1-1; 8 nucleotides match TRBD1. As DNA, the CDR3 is TGTGCCAGTAGTATAGGCCGGGGACAGGCAGGCACTGAAGCTTTCTTT. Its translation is CASSIGRGQAGTEAFF.